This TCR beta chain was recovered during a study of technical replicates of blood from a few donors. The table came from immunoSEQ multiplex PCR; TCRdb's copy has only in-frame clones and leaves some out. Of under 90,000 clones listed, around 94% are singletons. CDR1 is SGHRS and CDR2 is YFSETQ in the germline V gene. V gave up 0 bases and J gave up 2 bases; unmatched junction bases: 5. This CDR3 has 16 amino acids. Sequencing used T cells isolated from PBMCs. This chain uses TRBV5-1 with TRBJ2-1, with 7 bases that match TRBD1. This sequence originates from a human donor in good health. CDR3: CASSLETGSPYNEQFF. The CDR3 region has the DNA TGCGCCAGCAGCTTGGAGACAGGGTCCCCCTACAATGAGCAGTTCTTC.